This entry features one TCR beta chain sequence. Its antigen is unknown. CDR3 length equals 14 residues. V was pared by 3 bases and J by 3 bases, with 3 bases of the junction left unmatched. From germline, CDR1 is LNHDA and CDR2 SQIVND (reference sequence). This sample is part of a study of tumor-infiltrating lymphocytes in localized non-small cell lung cancer. Looking at the study overall: The cohort mixed smokers and never-smokers, several histologies, and some post-neoadjuvant-chemotherapy samples. Resected tumor was paired with non-adjacent uninvolved lung from the same patient.

Here immunoSEQ multiplex PCR was the method, and the copy in TCRdb shows in-frame clones only, minus some. Of about 8,400 clones in the sample, roughly 80% were seen once. The study's findings and limits: TCRbeta sequencing showed higher T cell infiltration in tumors than uninvolved lung. T-cell fraction did not differ between immunotypes IM1 and IM2.

Sequencing was done on a sample of uninvolved lung tissue not adjacent to the tumor. The chain has TRBV19 and TRBJ1-2; 8 bases map to TRBD1. This sequence was found in a human donor with non-small cell lung cancer. CDR3 bases: TGTGCCAGTAGTATGGGGACAGGAGACTATGGCTACACCTTC. Residues: CASSMGTGDYGYTF.